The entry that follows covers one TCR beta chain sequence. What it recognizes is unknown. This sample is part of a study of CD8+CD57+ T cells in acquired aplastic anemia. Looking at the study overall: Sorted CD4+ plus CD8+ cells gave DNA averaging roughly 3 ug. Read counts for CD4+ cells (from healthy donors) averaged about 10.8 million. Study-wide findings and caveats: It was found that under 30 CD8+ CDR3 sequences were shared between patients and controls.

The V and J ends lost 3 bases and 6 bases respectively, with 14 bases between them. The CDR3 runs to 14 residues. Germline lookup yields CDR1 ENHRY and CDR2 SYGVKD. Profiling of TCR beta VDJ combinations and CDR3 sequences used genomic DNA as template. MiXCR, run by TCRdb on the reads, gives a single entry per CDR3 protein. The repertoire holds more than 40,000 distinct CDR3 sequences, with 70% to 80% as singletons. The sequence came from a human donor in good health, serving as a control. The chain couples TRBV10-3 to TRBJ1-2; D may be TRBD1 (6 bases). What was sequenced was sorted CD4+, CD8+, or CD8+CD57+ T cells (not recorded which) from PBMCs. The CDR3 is CAISDRDKAHGYTF. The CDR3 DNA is TGTGCCATCAGTGACCGGGACAAGGCCCATGGCTACACCTTC.